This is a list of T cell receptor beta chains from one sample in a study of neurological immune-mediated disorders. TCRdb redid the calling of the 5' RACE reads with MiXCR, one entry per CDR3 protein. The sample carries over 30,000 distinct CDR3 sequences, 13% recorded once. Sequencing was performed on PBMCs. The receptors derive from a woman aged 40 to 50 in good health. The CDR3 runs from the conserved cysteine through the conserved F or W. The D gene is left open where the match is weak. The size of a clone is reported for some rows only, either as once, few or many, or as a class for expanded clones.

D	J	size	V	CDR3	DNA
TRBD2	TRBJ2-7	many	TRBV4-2	CASSPEETSVEQYF	TGTGCCAGCAGCCCTGAGGAGACTAGCGTCGAGCAGTACTTC
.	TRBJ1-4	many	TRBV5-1	CASSSITGTVGKLFF	TGCGCCAGCAGCTCTATTACCGGGACGGTGGGGAAACTGTTTTTT
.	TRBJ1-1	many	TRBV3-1	CASSQGRGGTEAFF	TGTGCCAGCAGCCAAGGAAGAGGGGGTACTGAAGCTTTCTTT
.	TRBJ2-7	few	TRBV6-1	CASSEPISYEQYF	TGTGCCAGCAGTGAACCCATATCCTACGAGCAGTACTTC
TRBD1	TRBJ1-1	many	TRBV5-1	CASSLGQAKAFF	TGCGCCAGTAGCCTTGGACAGGCCAAAGCTTTCTTT
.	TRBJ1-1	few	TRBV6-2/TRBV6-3	CASNRGGGGTEAFF	TGTGCCAGCAACCGTGGGGGAGGCGGCACTGAAGCTTTCTTT
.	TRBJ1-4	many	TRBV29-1	CSPLWPTVVTRMEKLFF	TGCAGCCCCCTCTGGCCAACGGTCGTAACTCGAATGGAAAAACTGTTTTTT
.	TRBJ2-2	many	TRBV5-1	CASSLAREAGNTGELFF	TGCGCCAGCAGCTTGGCCAGGGAAGCGGGGAACACCGGGGAGCTGTTTTTT
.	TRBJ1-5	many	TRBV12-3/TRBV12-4	CASSLGGWNDQPQHF	TGTGCCAGCAGTTTGGGAGGTTGGAACGATCAGCCCCAGCATTTT
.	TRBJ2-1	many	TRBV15	CATSRDSKGPYNEQFF	TGTGCCACCAGCAGAGATTCTAAGGGGCCCTACAATGAGCAGTTCTTC
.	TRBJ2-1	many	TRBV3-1	CASSSGAGGSNEQFF	TGTGCCAGCAGCTCAGGGGCAGGGGGGAGCAATGAGCAGTTCTTC
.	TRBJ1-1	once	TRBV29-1	CSVEGVVRVNTEAFF	TGCAGCGTTGAAGGGGTCGTCAGGGTGAACACTGAAGCTTTCTTT
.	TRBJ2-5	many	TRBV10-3	CAISEGRQGGETQYF	TGTGCCATCAGTGAAGGGAGACAGGGAGGCGAGACCCAGTACTTC
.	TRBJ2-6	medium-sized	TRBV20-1	CSARPSGANVLTF	TGCAGTGCTAGGCCCTCTGGGGCCAACGTCCTGACTTTC
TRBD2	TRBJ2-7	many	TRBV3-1	CASRASGRAPYEQYF	TGTGCCAGCAGAGCTAGCGGGAGGGCCCCCTACGAGCAGTACTTC
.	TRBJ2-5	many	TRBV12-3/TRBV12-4	CASSLGRGGQETQYF	TGTGCCAGCAGTTTAGGGCGGGGAGGCCAGGAGACCCAGTACTTC
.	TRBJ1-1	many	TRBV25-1	CASSAKTEAFF	TGTGCCAGCAGTGCCAAGACAGAAGCTTTCTTT
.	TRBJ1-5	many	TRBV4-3	CASSQGRASNQPQHF	TGCGCCAGCAGCCAAGGCAGGGCCAGCAATCAGCCCCAGCATTTT
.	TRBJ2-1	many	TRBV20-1	CSATQYNEQFF	TGCAGTGCTACACAATACAATGAGCAGTTCTTC
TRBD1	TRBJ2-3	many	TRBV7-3	CASSQTGTGNTDTQYF	TGTGCCAGCAGTCAGACCGGGACAGGGAACACAGATACGCAGTATTTT
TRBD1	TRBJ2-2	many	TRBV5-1	CTSSPGQGTGELFF	TGCACCAGCAGCCCGGGACAGGGGACCGGGGAGCTGTTTTTT
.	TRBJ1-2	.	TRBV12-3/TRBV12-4	CASTLGGGYTF	TGTGCCAGCACGTTAGGGGGTGGCTACACCTTC
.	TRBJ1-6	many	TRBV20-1	CSARDFGQGWSPLHF	TGCAGTGCTAGAGATTTCGGGCAGGGCTGGTCACCCCTCCACTTT
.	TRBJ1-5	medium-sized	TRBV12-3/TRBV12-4	CASSTRLTSQPQHF	TGTGCCAGCAGTACTAGATTAACCAGTCAGCCCCAGCATTTT
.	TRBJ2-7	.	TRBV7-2	CASSPPGTAYEQYF	TGCGCCAGCAGCCCCCCCGGGACTGCCTACGAGCAGTACTTC
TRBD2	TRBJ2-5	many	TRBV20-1	CSASGLAGLQETQYF	TGCAGTGCTTCAGGACTAGCGGGGTTACAAGAGACCCAGTACTTC
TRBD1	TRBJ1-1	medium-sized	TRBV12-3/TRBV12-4	CASSRTGVNEAFF	TGTGCCAGCAGTCGAACAGGGGTAAATGAAGCTTTCTTT
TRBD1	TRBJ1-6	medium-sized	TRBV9	CASSAWTGQGSPLHF	TGTGCCAGCAGCGCTTGGACAGGGCAAGGATCACCCCTCCACTTT
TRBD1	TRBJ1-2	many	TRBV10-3	CAISDWGQGVHGYTF	TGTGCCATCAGTGATTGGGGACAGGGGGTGCATGGCTACACCTTC
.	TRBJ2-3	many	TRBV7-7	CASSASGTDTQYF	TGTGCCAGCAGCGCGTCCGGTACAGATACGCAGTATTTT
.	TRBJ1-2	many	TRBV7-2	CASSLDRAYGYTF	TGTGCCAGCAGCTTAGACAGGGCCTATGGCTACACCTTC
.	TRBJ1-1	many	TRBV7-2	CASSLGGTPEAFF	TGTGCCAGCAGCTTAGGGGGGACCCCTGAAGCTTTCTTT
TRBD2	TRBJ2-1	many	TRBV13	CASSLFLAGGPDEQFF	TGTGCCAGCAGCTTATTCCTAGCGGGAGGGCCCGATGAGCAGTTCTTC
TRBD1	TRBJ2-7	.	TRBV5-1	CASFLQGTEQYF	TGCGCCAGCTTCCTACAGGGGACCGAGCAGTACTTC
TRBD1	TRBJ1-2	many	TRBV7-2	CASSLVDRGYGYTF	TGTGCCAGCAGCTTAGTAGACAGGGGCTATGGCTACACCTTC
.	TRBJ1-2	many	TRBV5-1	CASSPDGDYGYTF	TGCGCCAGCAGCCCGGACGGGGACTATGGCTACACCTTC
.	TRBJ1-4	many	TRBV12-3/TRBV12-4	CASSLGSGPRGGKLFF	TGTGCCAGCAGTTTGGGGTCGGGGCCTCGGGGGGGAAAACTGTTTTTT
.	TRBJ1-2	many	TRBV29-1	CSVDTGFYTF	TGCAGCGTTGATACCGGATTCTACACCTTC
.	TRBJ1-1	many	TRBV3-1	CASSQGGRMNTEAFF	TGTGCCAGCAGCCAGGGCGGGCGCATGAACACTGAAGCTTTCTTT
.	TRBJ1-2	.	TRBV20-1	CSDSSIGGGYTF	TGCAGTGATAGTTCCATTGGGGGTGGCTACACCTTC
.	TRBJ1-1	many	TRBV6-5	CASSRGVNTEAFF	TGTGCCAGCAGCAGGGGAGTGAACACTGAAGCTTTCTTT
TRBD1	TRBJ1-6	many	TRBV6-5	CASSWGDRGKSPLHF	TGTGCCAGCAGTTGGGGTGACAGGGGGAAATCACCCCTCCACTTT
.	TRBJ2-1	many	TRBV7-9	CASSPSGREEQFF	TGTGCCAGCAGCCCTAGTGGGAGAGAAGAGCAGTTCTTC
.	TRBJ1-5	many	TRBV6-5	CASSYSESWQPQHF	TGTGCCAGCAGTTACTCCGAGTCTTGGCAGCCCCAGCATTTT
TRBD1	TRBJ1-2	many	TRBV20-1	CSARDHRGLDYGYTF	TGCAGTGCTAGAGACCACAGGGGGCTAGACTATGGCTACACCTTC
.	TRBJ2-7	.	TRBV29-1	CSVEGPDTSYEQYF	TGCAGCGTTGAGGGCCCGGACACCTCCTACGAGCAGTACTTC
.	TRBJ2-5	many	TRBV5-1	CASSLLGGAQETQYF	TGCGCCAGCAGCTTGTTGGGGGGGGCACAAGAGACCCAGTACTTC
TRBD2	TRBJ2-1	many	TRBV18	CASSPRTSGGANEQFF	TGTGCCAGCTCACCGCGGACTAGCGGGGGGGCAAATGAGCAGTTCTTC
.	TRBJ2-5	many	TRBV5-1	CASSHTHQETQYF	TGCGCCAGCAGCCACACACACCAAGAGACCCAGTACTTC
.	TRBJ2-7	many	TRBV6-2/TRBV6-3	CASSFSYEQYF	TGTGCCAGCAGTTTCAGTTACGAGCAGTACTTC
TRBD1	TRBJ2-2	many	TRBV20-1	CSATGVTGTGSGELFF	TGCAGTGCTACCGGAGTGACCGGGACAGGGTCCGGGGAGCTGTTTTTT
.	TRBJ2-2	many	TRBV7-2	CASSSRLGGHTGELFF	TGTGCCAGCAGCTCACGGCTCGGGGGGCACACCGGGGAGCTGTTTTTT
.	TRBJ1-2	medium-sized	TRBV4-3	CASSQDPGPSGYTF	TGCGCCAGCAGCCAAGATCCCGGGCCAAGTGGCTACACCTTC
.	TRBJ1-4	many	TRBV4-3	CASSPRQEPGFGEKLFF	TGCGCCAGCAGCCCCCGACAGGAACCCGGCTTTGGTGAAAAACTGTTTTTT
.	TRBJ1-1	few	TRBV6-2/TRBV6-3	CASSYQYTEAFF	TGTGCCAGCAGTTACCAATACACTGAAGCTTTCTTT